The present T cell receptor (beta chain) was sequenced within a study of CD8 T cells in ankylosing spondylitis. V was clipped by 3 bases and J by 0 bases; unmatched bases: 3. The CDR3 spans 16 residues. Germline lookup yields CDR1 KGHSH and CDR2 LQKENI. TCRdb used MiXCR to reprocess the 5' RACE reads, holding one entry per CDR3 protein. The sample carries about 150,000 distinct CDR3 sequences, under 35% recorded once. This clonotype was seen ten or more times. The antigen remains undetermined. Study findings and constraints: As reported, disease-linked clones showed significant enrichment in matched ankylosing spondylitis synovial fluid.

The V and J genes are TRBV18 and TRBJ2-2; 8 bases align to TRBD1. The clonotype comes from a male donor with ankylosing spondylitis. The specimen sequenced was synovial fluid, either unsorted or a sorted T cell fraction (not recorded which). The CDR3 coding sequence is TGTGCCAGCTCACCCTGGGGACAGGCGAACACCGGGGAGCTGTTTTTT. Encoded protein: CASSPWGQANTGELFF.